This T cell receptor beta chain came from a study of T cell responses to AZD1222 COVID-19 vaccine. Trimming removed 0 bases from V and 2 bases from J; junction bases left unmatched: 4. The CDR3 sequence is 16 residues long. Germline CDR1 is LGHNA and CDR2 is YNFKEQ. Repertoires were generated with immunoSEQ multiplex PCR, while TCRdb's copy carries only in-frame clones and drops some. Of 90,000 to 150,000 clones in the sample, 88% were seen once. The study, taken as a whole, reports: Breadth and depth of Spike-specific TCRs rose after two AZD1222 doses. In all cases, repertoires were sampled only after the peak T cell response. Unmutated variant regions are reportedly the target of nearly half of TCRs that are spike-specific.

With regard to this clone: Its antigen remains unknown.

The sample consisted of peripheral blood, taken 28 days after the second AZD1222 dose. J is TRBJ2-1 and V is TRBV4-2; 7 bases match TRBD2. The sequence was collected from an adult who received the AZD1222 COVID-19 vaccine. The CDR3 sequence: CASSQDMAGAYNEQFF. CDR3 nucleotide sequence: TGTGCCAGCAGCCAAGATATGGCGGGGGCCTACAATGAGCAGTTCTTC.